Listed below are T cell receptor beta chains from one sample, sequenced in a study of blood T cell repertoires in COVID-19. Assay: immunoSEQ multiplex PCR; the TCRdb copy retains only in-frame clones and omits some. Of around 80,000 clones listed, more than 80% were seen once; the top ten hold around 15%. The sample was peripheral blood. The receptor set was obtained from a woman of 80 years or more with acute or convalescent COVID-19. The CDR3 runs from the conserved cysteine through the conserved F or W. A D gene is named only where the DNA matches it firmly. Where a row states a size, it is once, few, many or the class of an expanded clone; other rows omit it.

abundance	d_gene	v_gene	j_gene	CDR3aa	CDR3nt
few	NA	TRBV11-2	TRBJ2-1	CASSPGVTVRYNEQFF	TGTGCCAGCAGCCCTGGAGTAACGGTAAGATACAATGAGCAGTTCTTC
NA	NA	TRBV19	TRBJ1-6	CASTLQGPNSPLHF	TGTGCCAGTACCCTACAGGGACCCAATTCACCCCTCCACTTT
NA	TRBD1	TRBV3-1/TRBV3-2	TRBJ2-7	CASSQERTGVSYEQYF	TGTGCCAGCAGCCAAGAAAGGACAGGGGTTTCCTACGAGCAGTACTTC
once	NA	TRBV11-2	TRBJ1-5	CASSLDPPGPQHF	TGTGCCAGCAGCTTAGATCCTCCAGGGCCCCAGCATTTT
NA	TRBD1	TRBV28	TRBJ2-7	CASSRDRVGYEQYF	TGTGCCAGCAGCCGCGACAGGGTAGGCTACGAGCAGTACTTC
NA	NA	TRBV7-2	TRBJ1-6	CASSFRTVSYNSPLHF	TGTGCCAGCAGCTTTCGGACAGTTTCCTATAATTCACCCCTCCACTTT
NA	NA	TRBV6-1	TRBJ1-1	CASSEFGGMNTEAFF	TGTGCCAGCAGTGAATTTGGAGGGATGAACACTGAAGCTTTCTTT
NA	NA	TRBV5-4	TRBJ2-2	CASSLGGGNTGELFF	TGTGCCAGCAGCCTTGGGGGCGGAAACACCGGGGAGCTGTTTTTT
NA	NA	TRBV18	TRBJ1-5	CASSADSLTDSNQPQHF	TGTGCCAGCTCAGCTGACAGCCTGACGGATAGCAATCAGCCCCAGCATTTT
NA	NA	TRBV10-3	TRBJ2-7	CAISRTSAGAYEQYF	TGTGCCATCAGCCGTACGTCGGCAGGGGCCTACGAGCAGTACTTC
NA	NA	TRBV7-8	TRBJ1-3	CASRGGLNSGNTIYF	TGTGCCAGCAGGGGAGGACTGAACTCTGGAAACACCATATATTTT
NA	NA	TRBV7-9	TRBJ1-6	CASSLPTGWRDSPLHF	TGTGCCAGCAGCTTACCGACGGGTTGGCGGGATTCACCCCTCCACTTT
NA	TRBD2	TRBV10-2	TRBJ2-5	CASTLAGGRETQYF	TGCGCCAGCACCCTAGCGGGGGGGCGGGAGACCCAGTACTTC
NA	NA	TRBV7-9	TRBJ2-7	CASSWDTISYEQYF	TGTGCCAGCAGCTGGGACACCATCTCCTACGAGCAGTACTTC
NA	NA	TRBV2	TRBJ1-1	CASQPRGGTNTEAFF	TGTGCCAGTCAACCGAGGGGAGGGACGAACACTGAAGCTTTCTTT
NA	NA	TRBV30	TRBJ2-3	CAWSVLRRPSTDTQYF	TGTGCCTGGAGTGTACTCAGGCGCCCTAGCACAGATACGCAGTATTTT
NA	TRBD1	TRBV6-6	TRBJ1-6	CASSRNTGGSYNSPLHF	TGTGCCAGCAGTCGCAATACAGGGGGCTCCTATAATTCACCCCTCCACTTT
NA	NA	TRBV7-9	TRBJ1-6	CASNIGRDNSPLHF	TGTGCCAGCAATATTGGGAGGGACAATTCACCCCTCCACTTT
once	TRBD1	TRBV6-4	TRBJ1-5	CASSDSPGQGYSNQPQHF	TGTGCCAGCAGTGACTCTCCGGGACAGGGCTACAGCAATCAGCCCCAGCATTTT
NA	NA	TRBV6-4	TRBJ2-7	CASSDNEQYF	TGTGCCAGCAGTGATAACGAGCAGTACTTC
once	NA	TRBV5-5	TRBJ1-1	CASSLQNLNTEAFF	TGTGCCAGCAGCTTGCAGAACCTGAACACTGAAGCTTTCTTT
NA	TRBD1	TRBV3-1/TRBV3-2	TRBJ2-5	CASSQVAGGEETQYF	TGTGCCAGCAGCCAAGTAGCAGGGGGCGAGGAGACCCAGTACTTC
NA	TRBD2	TRBV5-1	TRBJ2-3	CASSLGLAGGTDTQYF	TGCGCCAGCAGCTTGGGGCTAGCGGGGGGCACAGATACGCAGTATTTT
once	NA	TRBV5-6	TRBJ1-1	CASSFVGGTEAFF	TGTGCCAGCAGCTTCGTCGGCGGGACTGAAGCTTTCTTT
NA	TRBD1	TRBV10-3	TRBJ1-2	CAISKTQGAMDGYTF	TGTGCCATCAGTAAGACTCAGGGGGCGATGGATGGCTACACCTTC
NA	NA	TRBV28	TRBJ1-4	CASSLPQGLEKLFF	TGTGCCAGCAGTCTACCCCAGGGATTGGAAAAACTGTTTTTT
NA	TRBD1	TRBV5-1	TRBJ1-4	CASSWRTGGGEKLFF	TGCGCCAGCAGCTGGAGGACAGGGGGAGGCGAAAAACTGTTTTTT
NA	NA	TRBV6-4	TRBJ1-2	CASSVTEASYGYTF	TGTGCCAGCAGTGTCACGGAAGCTAGCTATGGCTACACCTTC
NA	NA	TRBV18	TRBJ2-7	CASSPSRERDEQYF	TGTGCCAGCTCACCTTCAAGGGAGCGTGACGAGCAGTACTTC
NA	TRBD1	TRBV3-1/TRBV3-2	TRBJ2-7	CASSRSGQPPYEQYF	TGTGCCAGCAGCCGATCGGGACAGCCCCCCTACGAGCAGTACTTC
few	TRBD1	TRBV19	TRBJ1-4	CASTSIRQGWEKLFF	TGTGCCAGTACTTCGATTAGACAGGGGTGGGAAAAACTGTTTTTT
NA	TRBD1	TRBV9	TRBJ1-6	CASSPGTGGSSPLHF	TGTGCCAGCAGCCCGGGGACAGGGGGTAGTTCACCCCTCCACTTT
NA	TRBD1	TRBV5-4	TRBJ2-5	CASQTGGSETQYF	TGTGCCAGCCAGACAGGGGGCTCAGAGACCCAGTACTTC
NA	TRBD1	TRBV7-9	TRBJ1-4	CASRNRQGLNEKLFF	TGTGCCAGCAGAAATCGACAGGGCTTAAATGAAAAACTGTTTTTT
NA	NA	TRBV6-5	TRBJ2-7	CASSLQNEQYF	TGTGCCAGCAGCCTGCAGAACGAGCAGTACTTC
NA	NA	TRBV19	TRBJ1-2	CASSIDLGSRNGYTF	TGTGCCAGTAGTATAGATCTCGGGTCGCGGAATGGCTACACCTTC
few	NA	TRBV11-3	TRBJ2-2	CASKGGTGELFF	TGTGCCAGCAAAGGGGGTACCGGGGAGCTGTTTTTT
few	NA	TRBV14	TRBJ1-1	CASSQDGRGPNTEAFF	TGTGCCAGCAGCCAAGATGGGCGGGGCCCGAACACTGAAGCTTTCTTT
NA	NA	TRBV7-9	TRBJ1-5	CASSPTTGNSNQPQHF	TGTGCCAGCAGCCCAACGACAGGTAATAGCAATCAGCCCCAGCATTTT
NA	TRBD2	TRBV5-1	TRBJ2-7	CASSWGLAGVKFTYEQYF	TGCGCCAGCAGCTGGGGACTAGCGGGGGTCAAATTTACCTACGAGCAGTACTTC
NA	NA	TRBV11-3	TRBJ1-3	CASSQRSSGNTIYF	TGTGCCAGCAGCCAAAGGAGCTCTGGAAACACCATATATTTT
NA	TRBD1	TRBV24-1	TRBJ2-2	CATSDSGGQGATTRTGELFF	TGTGCCACCAGTGATTCGGGGGGACAGGGGGCAACCACGAGAACCGGGGAGCTGTTTTTT
NA	NA	TRBV6-5	TRBJ2-3	CASRRTGSGTDTQYF	TGTGCCAGCAGACGTACAGGGTCTGGGACAGATACGCAGTATTTT
NA	NA	TRBV3-1/TRBV3-2	TRBJ1-2	CASSPRTANYGYTF	TGTGCCAGCAGCCCTAGGACAGCTAACTATGGCTACACCTTC
NA	TRBD1	TRBV3-1/TRBV3-2	TRBJ1-2	CASSQFGQGRGPYGYTF	TGTGCCAGCAGCCAATTCGGACAGGGAAGAGGGCCTTATGGCTACACCTTC
NA	NA	TRBV4-1	TRBJ1-5	CASSLGGDQPQHF	TGCGCCAGCAGCCTGGGGGGGGATCAGCCCCAGCATTTT
NA	TRBD1	TRBV27	TRBJ1-1	CASSLTGTGGTEAFF	TGTGCCAGCAGTTTAACCGGGACAGGGGGAACTGAAGCTTTCTTT
NA	TRBD1	TRBV5-1	TRBJ1-1	CASSNGQDNTPLNTEAFF	TGCGCCAGCAGCAACGGACAGGATAACACTCCCCTGAACACTGAAGCTTTCTTT
NA	NA	TRBV4-1	TRBJ2-3	CASSHPGTPSITDTQYF	TGCGCCAGCAGCCATCCCGGGACACCTTCAATCACAGATACGCAGTATTTT
NA	NA	TRBV3-1/TRBV3-2	TRBJ1-5	CASSQDPVRAQPQHF	TGTGCCAGCAGCCAAGATCCGGTCAGGGCTCAGCCCCAGCATTTT
NA	NA	TRBV19	TRBJ2-1	CASRPALLLNEQFF	TGTGCCAGTAGACCGGCTCTACTACTCAATGAGCAGTTCTTC
NA	NA	TRBV3-1/TRBV3-2	TRBJ1-2	CASSLRGNGYTF	TGTGCCAGCAGCCTAAGGGGGAATGGCTACACCTTC
NA	TRBD1	TRBV5-6	TRBJ1-3	CASSGTGSGNTIYF	TGTGCCAGCAGCGGGACAGGGTCTGGAAACACCATATATTTT
NA	NA	TRBV7-9	TRBJ1-1	CASSLGGGLAFF	TGTGCCAGCAGCTTAGGAGGTGGTCTAGCTTTCTTT
NA	TRBD1	TRBV30	TRBJ1-5	CAWSRQGSFHQPQHF	TGTGCCTGGAGCCGACAGGGCAGTTTCCATCAGCCCCAGCATTTT
NA	TRBD1	TRBV3-1/TRBV3-2	TRBJ2-2	CASSQEDRASTGELFF	TGTGCCAGCAGCCAAGAGGACAGGGCATCCACCGGGGAGCTGTTTTTT
NA	NA	TRBV11-2	TRBJ1-2	CASSLGWRDGYTF	TGTGCCAGCAGCTTAGGATGGAGGGACGGCTACACCTTC
NA	TRBD2	TRBV24-1	TRBJ2-3	CATRSSGGLADTQYF	TGTGCCACGAGGTCTAGCGGGGGATTGGCAGATACGCAGTATTTT